These 29 T cell receptor beta chains share one sample of origin, sequenced in a study of OX40 agonist ivuxolimab in advanced cancers. The library was built by means of the immunoSEQ multiplex PCR assay. TCRdb carries this immuneACCESS record with in-frame sequences only. Its versions omit some clonotypes, under half of them owing to an unresolved V gene in the studies checked, with the rest unexplained. The sample includes about 60,000 clones, with more than 70% observed a single time. 5.2% of the sample is held by the ten biggest clonotypes. Sequenced material: CD4+ or CD8+ T cells sorted from blood, taken in a trial of the OX40 agonist ivuxolimab. These TCRs come from an adult with an advanced solid tumor such as melanoma, head and neck, liver or kidney cancer.

The rearrangement joins TRBV6-6 to TRBJ2-7; weak D call: TRBD1 (5 bases). The CDR3 has 12 residues. Trimming cost V 5 bases and J 6 bases, with 11 bases left between them. Looked up from germline, CDR1 is MNHNY and CDR2 is SVGAGI (reference sequence). The DNA for the CDR3 is TGTGCCAGCAGTAAAGACAGCCCCGAGCAGTACTTC. It specifies CASSKDSPEQYF.

The J gene is TRBJ1-3, the V gene TRBV5-6; 11 nucleotides agree with TRBD1. With V trimmed by 3 bases and J by 4 bases, 0 bases remained unmatched. In germline, CDR1 is SGHDT, CDR2 YYEEEE. The CDR3 is 14 amino acids. CDR3 nucleotide sequence: TGTGCCAGCAGCTGGACAGGGGGCGGAAACACCATATATTTT. Its translation: CASSWTGGGNTIYF.

The rearrangement uses TRBV28 and TRBJ2-7, with 9 bases that match TRBD1. This CDR3 region has 16 residues. The junction had 9 bases not matched to a gene; V was cut back by 6 bases and J by 0 bases. Germline V gene lookup returns CDR1 MDHEN and CDR2 SYDVKM. The CDR3 DNA sequence: TGTGCCAGCAGCCCTGGGGGACAGGGAAACTCCTACGAGCAGTACTTC. It translates to CASSPGGQGNSYEQYF.

This clone was counted a single time. This chain uses TRBV11-3 with TRBJ1-1, with TRBD1 as a possible D gene (6 bases). Between the trimmed V and J ends, which lost 3 bases and 1 base, there was a span of 9 bases. This CDR3 spans 14 amino acids. The V gene's germline CDR1 is SGHNT and CDR2 YENEEA. The CDR3 here is CASSLTGPNTEAFF. For the CDR3, the DNA is TGTGCCAGCAGCTTGACAGGTCCGAACACTGAAGCTTTCTTT.

J is TRBJ1-2 and V is TRBV28; D not resolved. Trimming left V 1 base short and J 5 bases short, with 8 bases between. CDR3 length: 13 residues. Germline loops: CDR1 MDHEN, CDR2 SYDVKM. The chain's CDR3 is CASSLSPIYGYTF. The CDR3 DNA is TGTGCCAGCAGTTTATCACCGATTTATGGCTACACCTTC.

The chain links TRBV5-6 to TRBJ1-1; tentatively, D is TRBD1 (6 bases). V lost 6 bases, J lost 1 base, and 10 bases lay in between. Germline assignment: CDR1 SGHDT and CDR2 YYEEEE. The CDR3 has 13 amino acids. The CDR3 coding sequence is TGTGCCAGCACCCAGACAGGGAACACTGAAGCTTTCTTT. As protein: CASTQTGNTEAFF.

The chain carries TRBV5-1 and TRBJ2-1; tentatively, D is TRBD2 (5 bases). Germline V CDR1 and CDR2: SGHRS, YFSETQ. There are 12 residues in the CDR3. The V and J ends lost 2 bases and 7 bases respectively, with 7 bases between them. CDR3 amino acids: CASSFKRNEQFF. The CDR3 DNA reads as TGCGCCAGCAGCTTTAAGCGGAATGAGCAGTTCTTC.

V usage is TRBV11-3 and J usage is TRBJ2-1, with 7 positions matching TRBD2. Germline assignment: CDR1 SGHNT and CDR2 YENEEA. This CDR3 spans 14 amino acids. V was pared by 0 bases and J by 6 bases, with 2 bases of the junction left unmatched. In nucleotides, the CDR3 is TGTGCCAGCAGCTTAGAGGGAGGGTCCAATGAGCAGTTCTTC. It specifies CASSLEGGSNEQFF.

J is TRBJ2-7 and V is TRBV27, with D unresolved. In germline, CDR1 is MNHEY, CDR2 SMNVEV (reference sequence). Trimming took off 6 bases at V and 1 base at J, with 22 bases between the two ends. There are 17 residues in the CDR3. Written as DNA, the CDR3 is TGTGCCAGCAGCCACATCGACGGGTACACTTCATCCTACGAGCAGTACTTC. It is translated as CASSHIDGYTSSYEQYF.

This chain connects TRBV6-6 to TRBJ1-1, with a weak D call TRBD1 (6 bases). The CDR3 is 14 residues long. V shed 4 bases and J shed 1 base, with 10 bases lying between them. From germline, CDR1 is MNHNY and CDR2 SVGAGI (reference sequence). The CDR3 protein is CASSSGQRNTEAFF. CDR3 in DNA: TGTGCCAGCAGTTCCGGACAGAGGAACACTGAAGCTTTCTTT.

The V and J genes are TRBV28 and TRBJ2-2; 7 nucleotides match TRBD2. The CDR3 spans 16 residues. The germline V gene has CDR1 MDHEN and CDR2 SYDVKM. With 5 bases clipped from V and 6 bases from J, the junction kept 12 bases outside the gene matches. CDR3 region: CASSPAGRGRAGELFF. The CDR3 nucleotides are TGTGCCAGCAGTCCTGCCGGGAGAGGGAGGGCCGGGGAGCTGTTTTTT. The variable domain in full, with the rest retrieved from reference TRBV28 and TRBJ2-2, is DVKVTQSSRYLVKRTGEKVFLECVQDMDHENMFWYRQDPGLGLRLIYFSYDVKMKEKGDIPEGYSVSREKKERFSLILESASTNQTSMYLCASSPAGRGRAGELFFGEGSRLTVL.

This clone was observed once. V and J are TRBV5-4 and TRBJ2-7, with D possibly TRBD1 on 6 matching bases. Germline assignment: CDR1 SGHNT and CDR2 YYREEE (reference sequence). The CDR3 has 14 residues. Between the trimmed V and J ends, which lost 0 bases and 4 bases, there was a span of 11 bases. CDR3 DNA: TGTGCCAGCAGCTTGGGAAGGGGGTCATACGAGCAGTACTTC. Its translation is CASSLGRGSYEQYF.

The V and J genes are TRBV6-5 and TRBJ1-4; TRBD1 matches 8 bases. CDR1 and CDR2 from the germline V gene are MNHEY and SVGAGI. The CDR3 sequence is 14 residues long. Trimming removed 2 bases from V and 7 bases from J; junction bases left unmatched: 3. The CDR3 spells CASSYARGPEKLFF. For the CDR3, the DNA is TGTGCCAGCAGTTACGCCAGGGGGCCTGAAAAACTGTTTTTT.

The chain carries TRBV2 and TRBJ2-1; TRBD1 aligns across 7 bases. Germline CDR1 SNHLY, CDR2 FYNNEI. The length of the CDR3 is 16 residues. J gave up 0 bases and V 4 bases, and 6 bases lay outside the gene matches. CDR3 nucleotide sequence: TGTGCCAGCAGTGTTGAGGGGGCGACCTCCTACAATGAGCAGTTCTTC. Protein product: CASSVEGATSYNEQFF. Variable domain in full (rest from reference TRBV2 and TRBJ2-1): EPEVTQTPSHQVTQMGQEVILRCVPISNHLYFYWYRQILGQKVEFLVSFYNNEISEKSEIFDDQFSVERPDGSNFTLKIRSTKLEDSAMYFCASSVEGATSYNEQFFGPGTRLTVL.

The chain uses TRBV5-1 and TRBJ2-3, with D hard to call. The CDR3 consists of 12 residues. Per germline, CDR1 SGHRS and CDR2 YFSETQ. V was cut by 2 bases and J by 4 bases, with 5 bases left in between. The CDR3 DNA follows: TGCGCCAGCAGCTTAGGGTCAGATACGCAGTATTTT. Its translation: CASSLGSDTQYF.

The chain links TRBV9 to TRBJ2-3; no clear D. In germline, CDR1 is SGDLS, CDR2 YYNGEE. This CDR3 region has 14 residues. The V end was cut by 4 bases, the J end by 2 bases, with 11 bases between. The CDR3 spells CASSTLSPTDTQYF. CDR3 in DNA: TGTGCCAGCAGCACCCTCTCCCCCACAGATACGCAGTATTTT. The whole variable domain, filled in from reference TRBV9 and TRBJ2-3, reads DSGVTQTPKHLITATGQRVTLRCSPRSGDLSVYWYQQSLDQGLQFLIQYYNGEERAKGNILERFSAQQFPDLHSELNLSSLELGDSALYFCASSTLSPTDTQYFGPGTRLTVL.

V usage is TRBV5-1 and J usage is TRBJ2-1; D gene ambiguous. Germline V lookup: CDR1 SGHRS, CDR2 YFSETQ. Trimming took 3 bases from V and 8 from J, leaving 9 bases between them. The CDR3 contains 12 residues. CDR3 bases: TGCGCCAGCAGCTGGCGGATCCATGAGCAGTTCTTC. It codes for CASSWRIHEQFF.

The chain recombines TRBV27 with TRBJ2-7, with D possibly TRBD1 on 6 matching bases. This CDR3 comprises 15 residues. V was trimmed by 1 base and J by 2 bases, leaving 12 bases between them. CDR1 is MNHEY and CDR2 is SMNVEV in the germline V gene (reference sequence). Here the CDR3 DNA reads TGTGCCAGCAGTTTATGGGCAGGGGCCGCCTACGAGCAGTACTTC. Its translation: CASSLWAGAAYEQYF.

Note on this clone: Because the CDR3's place on the DNA is in doubt, the DNA is left out and the CDR3 is given as listed by TCRdb. CDR3 residues: CASILGGANTEAFF. The V and J genes are TRBV2 and TRBJ1-1. Looked up from germline, CDR1 is SNHLY and CDR2 is FYNNEI. With termini counted, the CDR3 has 14 amino acids.

The genes are TRBV11-2 and TRBJ2-3; 7 bases are a match to TRBD2. After removal of 5 bases from V and 4 bases from J, the junction contained 9 bases not matched to a gene. This CDR3 has 15 residues. Germline lookup yields CDR1 SGHAT and CDR2 FQNNGV. The CDR3 loop reads CASSPWPRGADTQYF. The CDR3 bases are TGTGCCAGCAGCCCGTGGCCCCGGGGGGCAGATACGCAGTATTTT.

The chain uses TRBV7-9 and TRBJ2-2; possibly TRBD1 or TRBD2 for D (6 bases each). Germline lookup yields CDR1 SEHNR and CDR2 FQNEAQ (reference sequence). V lost 3 bases to trimming and J lost 8 bases, with 13 bases between them. The CDR3 totals 14 residues. CDR3 bases: TGTGCCAGCAGCTTTTCCGGGGGCAGTGGGGAGCTGTTTTTT. Protein: CASSFSGGSGELFF.

This rearrangement joins TRBV6-6 to TRBJ1-1; D is perhaps TRBD1 (6 bases). The V gene lost 2 bases and the J gene lost 10 bases, with 14 bases spanning the gap. The CDR3 is 13 residues long. Germline CDR1 and CDR2: MNHNY and SVGAGI (reference sequence). The CDR3 DNA sequence: TGTGCCAGCAGTTACCGCGACAGGCCGGGAGCTTTCTTT. It encodes CASSYRDRPGAFF.

This chain links TRBV6-4 with TRBJ2-7; TRBD1 is a possible D gene (5 bases). From germline, CDR1 is MRHNA and CDR2 SNTAGT. The CDR3 is made up of 13 amino acids. The V and J ends lost 4 bases and 5 bases respectively, with 12 bases between them. CDR3 residues: CASSAREGDEQYF. The CDR3 DNA follows: TGTGCCAGCAGTGCCAGAGAAGGGGACGAGCAGTACTTC.

This clone was seen a single time. The rearrangement links TRBV7-6 to TRBJ2-1; the D gene is possibly TRBD2 (6 bases). V was trimmed by 4 bases and J by 6 bases, leaving 16 bases between them. In germline, CDR1 is SGHVS, CDR2 FNYEAQ. The CDR3 sequence is 15 residues long. This chain's CDR3 is CASSSAGRNTNEQFF. The CDR3 nucleotides are TGTGCCAGCAGCTCCGCCGGGAGAAATACCAATGAGCAGTTCTTC.

The chain is built from TRBV11-2 and TRBJ1-6, with D perhaps matching TRBD1 (5 bases). Germline assignment: CDR1 SGHAT and CDR2 FQNNGV. The V and J ends lost 2 bases and 0 bases respectively, with 17 bases between them. The CDR3 covers 19 residues. CDR3 in amino acids: CASSLLGSGLSSYNSPLHF. CDR3 sequence (DNA): TGTGCCAGCAGCTTATTGGGATCAGGGCTAAGCTCCTATAATTCACCCCTCCACTTT.

V gene TRBV4-2 combines with J gene TRBJ1-4; D ambiguous. The CDR3 is made up of 14 amino acids. Germline values: CDR1 LGHNA, CDR2 YNFKEQ. The V and J ends lost 0 bases and 7 bases respectively, with 9 bases between them. The DNA for the CDR3 is TGTGCCAGCAGCCAAGATTCGGGGTTTGAAAAACTGTTTTTT. It codes for CASSQDSGFEKLFF.

V and J are TRBV28 and TRBJ2-7; the D gene is possibly TRBD1 (5 bases). CDR3 length: 15 amino acids. Germline V lookup: CDR1 MDHEN, CDR2 SYDVKM. Trimming took off 5 bases at V and 6 bases at J, with 20 bases between the two ends. CDR3 protein: CASSPGHLSGGEQYF. DNA of the CDR3: TGTGCCAGCAGTCCTGGACATTTGTCAGGTGGCGAGCAGTACTTC.

The chain carries TRBV10-2 and TRBJ2-7, with D maybe TRBD1 (5 bases). The germline gives CDR1 WSHSY, CDR2 SAAADI. The CDR3 is 14 residues long. Trimming took 4 bases from V and 2 from J, leaving 12 bases between them. The CDR3 DNA is TGCGCCAGCAGTGGCGGTAGCAGGGCCTACGAGCAGTACTTC. As protein: CASSGGSRAYEQYF.

The V call is TRBV15, the J call TRBJ1-4, with D unresolved. With 4 bases removed from V and 8 bases from J, the gap between germline ends came to 17 bases. Germline values: CDR1 LNHNV, CDR2 YYDKDF (reference sequence). The CDR3 contains 15 residues. The CDR3 protein is CATSITVVNREKLFF. CDR3 in DNA: TGTGCCACCAGCATAACGGTGGTCAACCGGGAAAAACTGTTTTTT. Together with reference TRBV15 and TRBJ1-4, the CDR3 gives the full variable domain: DAMVIQNPRYQVTQFGKPVTLSCSQTLNHNVMYWYQQKSSQAPKLLFHYYDKDFNNEADTPDNFQSRRPNTSFCFLDIRSPGLGDTAMYLCATSITVVNREKLFFGSGTQLSVL.